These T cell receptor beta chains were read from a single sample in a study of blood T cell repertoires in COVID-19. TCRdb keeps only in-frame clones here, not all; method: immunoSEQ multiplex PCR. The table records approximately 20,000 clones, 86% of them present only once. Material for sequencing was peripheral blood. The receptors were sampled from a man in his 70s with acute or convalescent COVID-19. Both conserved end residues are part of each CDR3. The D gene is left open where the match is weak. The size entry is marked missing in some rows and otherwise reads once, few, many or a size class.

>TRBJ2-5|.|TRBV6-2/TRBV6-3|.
CASSYGGAGLETQYF
TGTGCCAGCAGTTACGGGGGGGCAGGTTTGGAGACCCAGTACTTC
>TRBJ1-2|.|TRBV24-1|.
CATGGGPDTYGYTF
TGTGCCACCGGGGGGGGGCCGGATACTTATGGCTACACCTTC
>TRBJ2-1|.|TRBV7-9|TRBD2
CASSITSGEQFF
TGTGCCAGCAGCATTACTAGCGGCGAGCAGTTCTTC
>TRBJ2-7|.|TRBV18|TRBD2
CASSPGLAGREQYF
TGTGCCAGCTCACCAGGACTAGCGGGACGGGAGCAGTACTTC
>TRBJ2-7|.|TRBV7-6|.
CASSSQGIEQYF
TGTGCCAGCAGCTCCCAGGGTATCGAGCAGTACTTC
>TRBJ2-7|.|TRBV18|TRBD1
CASSPGQGAEQYF
TGTGCCAGCTCACCGGGACAGGGGGCCGAGCAGTACTTC
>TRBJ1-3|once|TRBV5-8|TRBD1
CASSPWPGGTGNTIYF
TGTGCCAGCAGCCCCTGGCCAGGGGGGACTGGAAACACCATATATTTT
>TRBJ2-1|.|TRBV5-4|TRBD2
CASSLGGGRVYNEQFF
TGTGCCAGCAGCCTCGGGGGGGGGCGCGTCTACAATGAGCAGTTCTTC
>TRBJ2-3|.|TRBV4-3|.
CACNRPERGDTQYF
TGCGCCTGCAACAGGCCGGAGAGAGGAGATACGCAGTATTTT
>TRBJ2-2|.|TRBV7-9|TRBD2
CASRTELADTGELFF
TGTGCCAGCAGAACGGAACTAGCGGACACCGGGGAGCTGTTTTTT
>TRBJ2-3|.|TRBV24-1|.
CATSEATAKLGTDTQYF
TGTGCCACCAGTGAGGCGACAGCTAAGCTCGGCACAGATACGCAGTATTTT
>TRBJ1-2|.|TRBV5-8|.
CASSLAGALSYGYTF
TGTGCCAGCAGCTTGGCAGGGGCTCTTTCCTATGGCTACACCTTC
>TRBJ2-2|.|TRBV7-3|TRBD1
CASSPRGPTNTGELFF
TGTGCCAGCAGCCCCAGGGGGCCAACGAACACCGGGGAGCTGTTTTTT
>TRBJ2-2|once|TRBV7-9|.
CASSFHRVAGELFF
TGTGCCAGCAGCTTTCACAGGGTGGCCGGGGAGCTGTTTTTT
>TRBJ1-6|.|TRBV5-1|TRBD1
CASSSDREESPLHF
TGCGCCAGCAGCTCCGACAGGGAAGAATCACCCCTCCACTTT
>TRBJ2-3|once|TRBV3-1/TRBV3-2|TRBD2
CASSQEPGSGGRTQYF
TGTGCCAGCAGCCAAGAGCCGGGGTCGGGAGGGCGTACGCAGTATTTT
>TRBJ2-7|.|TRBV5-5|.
CASSQGQVAYEQYF
TGTGCCAGCAGCCAGGGACAAGTGGCATACGAGCAGTACTTC
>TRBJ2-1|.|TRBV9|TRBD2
CASSASGAYNEQFF
TGTGCCAGCAGCGCTAGCGGGGCCTACAATGAGCAGTTCTTC
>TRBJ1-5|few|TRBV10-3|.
CAITGSSNQPQHF
TGTGCCATCACAGGGTCTAGCAATCAGCCCCAGCATTTT
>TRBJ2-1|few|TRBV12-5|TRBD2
CASGLGSRTSGSNEQFF
TGTGCTAGTGGTTTGGGGTCGAGGACTAGCGGGAGCAATGAGCAGTTCTTC
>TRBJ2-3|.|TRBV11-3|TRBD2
CASSLIAGGLDTQYF
TGTGCCAGCAGCTTAATTGCGGGAGGGCTGGATACGCAGTATTTT
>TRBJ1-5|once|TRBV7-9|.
CASSRSENQPQHF
TGTGCCAGCAGCCGGTCCGAAAATCAGCCCCAGCATTTT
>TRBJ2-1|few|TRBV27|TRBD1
CASSFDRGGYNEQFF
TGTGCCAGCAGTTTCGACAGGGGAGGCTACAATGAGCAGTTCTTC
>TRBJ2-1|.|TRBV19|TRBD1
CASSPPVRTGTYNEQFF
TGTGCCAGTAGTCCCCCTGTCCGGACAGGGACTTACAATGAGCAGTTCTTC
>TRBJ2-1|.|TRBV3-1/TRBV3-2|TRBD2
CASSPSAGGPGDNEQFF
TGTGCCAGCAGCCCCTCTGCGGGAGGGCCGGGGGACAATGAGCAGTTCTTC
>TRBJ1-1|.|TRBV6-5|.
CASRLWRGTEAFF
TGTGCCAGCAGACTCTGGAGAGGGACTGAAGCTTTCTTT
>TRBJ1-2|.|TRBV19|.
CASSPARDGYGYTF
TGTGCCAGTAGCCCCGCCAGGGATGGCTATGGCTACACCTTC
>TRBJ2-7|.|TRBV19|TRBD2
CASSISSGRAFNEQYF
TGTGCCAGTAGTATATCTAGCGGGAGGGCCTTCAACGAGCAGTACTTC
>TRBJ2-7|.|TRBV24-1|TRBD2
CATRGTSGGEQYF
TGTGCCACCAGGGGGACTAGCGGAGGCGAGCAGTACTTC
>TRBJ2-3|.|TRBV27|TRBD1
CASSYRGPTDTQYF
TGTGCCAGCAGTTACAGGGGGCCCACAGATACGCAGTATTTT
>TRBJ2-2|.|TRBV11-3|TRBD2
CASSLTSSGTGELFF
TGTGCCAGCAGCCTGACTAGCTCGGGCACCGGGGAGCTGTTTTTT
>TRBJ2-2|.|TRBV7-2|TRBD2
CASTSGLVGTGELFF
TGTGCCAGCACCTCTGGACTAGTTGGGACCGGGGAGCTGTTTTTT
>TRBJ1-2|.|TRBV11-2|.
CASSLADSGGAYGYTF
TGTGCCAGCAGCTTAGCTGACTCCGGAGGGGCCTATGGCTACACCTTC
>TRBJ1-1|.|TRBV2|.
CASSVSENTEAFF
TGTGCCAGCAGTGTATCAGAGAACACTGAAGCTTTCTTT
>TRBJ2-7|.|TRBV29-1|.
CSVDFPGLGSYEQYF
TGCAGCGTTGACTTCCCCGGGTTGGGCTCCTACGAGCAGTACTTC
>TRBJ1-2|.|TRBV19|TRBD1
CASSGAPGTASPYGYTF
TGTGCCAGTAGTGGCGCCCCCGGGACAGCTTCTCCATATGGCTACACCTTC
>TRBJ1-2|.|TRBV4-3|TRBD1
CASSLETGPYGYTF
TGCGCCAGCAGCCTAGAGACAGGGCCCTATGGCTACACCTTC
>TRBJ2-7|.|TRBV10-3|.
CAIFNRRTGSYEQYF
TGTGCCATCTTCAACCGGAGGACGGGCTCCTACGAGCAGTACTTC